Listed below are T cell receptor beta chains from one sample, sequenced in a study of T cell responses to AZD1222 COVID-19 vaccine. Repertoires were generated with immunoSEQ multiplex PCR, while TCRdb's copy carries only in-frame clones and drops some. Of 100,000 to 150,000 clones detected, 91% appear once; the ten largest clones hold about 2.1%. The sample here was peripheral blood, taken 28 days after the second AZD1222 dose. Receptors were obtained from an adult who received the AZD1222 COVID-19 vaccine. CDR3s include the opening cysteine and the closing phenylalanine or tryptophan. A D gene is named only where the DNA matches it firmly. A clone size is listed for some rows: how often the clone was seen (once, few, many), or a class if it is expanded.

j_gene,v_gene,d_gene,abundance,CDR3aa,CDR3nt
TRBJ1-2,TRBV5-6,TRBD1,-,CASSWVTGVKHGYTF,TGTGCCAGCAGCTGGGTGACAGGGGTGAAACATGGCTACACCTTC
TRBJ1-4,TRBV7-9,-,-,CASSAGEAHNEKLFF,TGTGCCAGCAGCGCAGGCGAGGCCCATAATGAAAAACTGTTTTTT
TRBJ1-2,TRBV12-3/TRBV12-4,TRBD1,-,CASTRGGYGYTF,TGTGCCAGCACCAGGGGGGGTTATGGCTACACCTTC
TRBJ2-5,TRBV5-5,TRBD1,-,CASSTGTGGRETQYF,TGTGCCAGCAGCACCGGTACAGGGGGTCGAGAGACCCAGTACTTC
TRBJ1-1,TRBV25-1,-,once,CASSDTTREFEAFF,TGTGCCAGCAGTGACACCACACGAGAGTTCGAAGCTTTCTTT
TRBJ1-1,TRBV5-1,TRBD1,-,CASSPPGQGNTEAFF,TGCGCCAGCAGCCCACCAGGACAGGGGAACACTGAAGCTTTCTTT
TRBJ1-1,TRBV30,-,-,CAWRPEKNTEAFF,TGTGCCTGGAGGCCCGAGAAGAACACTGAAGCTTTCTTT
TRBJ2-7,TRBV2,-,-,CASSFRDNYEQYF,TGTGCCAGCAGTTTCCGGGACAACTACGAGCAGTACTTC
TRBJ2-3,TRBV12-3/TRBV12-4,-,-,CASSLRRAGTQYF,TGTGCCAGCAGTTTAAGGAGGGCCGGTACGCAGTATTTT
TRBJ2-1,TRBV11-2,-,once,CASSLSGSLSYNEQFF,TGTGCCAGCAGCTTATCGGGGTCCCTTTCCTACAATGAGCAGTTCTTC
TRBJ1-2,TRBV10-3,TRBD1,-,CAISGTGGDYGYTF,TGTGCCATCAGCGGGACAGGGGGCGACTATGGCTACACCTTC
TRBJ1-2,TRBV7-2,-,-,CASSPGINYGYTF,TGTGCCAGCAGCCCCGGGATTAACTATGGCTACACCTTC
TRBJ1-6,TRBV3-1/TRBV3-2,TRBD1,-,CASSPLQGEGSPLHF,TGTGCCAGCAGCCCCCTACAGGGGGAAGGTTCACCCCTCCACTTT
TRBJ1-1,TRBV2,-,-,CASSGSGRKDTEAFF,TGTGCCAGCAGTGGGTCCGGAAGGAAGGACACTGAAGCTTTCTTT
TRBJ2-2,TRBV19,TRBD1,-,CASSMGQGAFTGELFF,TGTGCCAGTAGTATGGGACAGGGGGCTTTCACCGGGGAGCTGTTTTTT
TRBJ2-1,TRBV18,TRBD2,-,CASSPPLGLAGENNEQFF,TGTGCCAGCTCACCACCGTTGGGACTAGCGGGAGAGAACAATGAGCAGTTCTTC
TRBJ2-3,TRBV5-4,TRBD2,-,CASSSGGGLAVGTDTQYF,TGTGCCAGCAGCTCAGGCGGGGGGCTAGCGGTTGGCACAGATACGCAGTATTTT
TRBJ1-4,TRBV5-5,-,few,CASSFDYRASYEKLFF,TGTGCCAGCAGCTTCGATTACAGGGCCTCCTATGAAAAACTGTTTTTT
TRBJ1-1,TRBV29-1,-,-,CSVAGTFEAFF,TGCAGCGTAGCCGGGACGTTTGAAGCTTTCTTT
TRBJ1-5,TRBV18,TRBD1,-,CASSPGQVNQPQHF,TGTGCCAGCTCACCGGGACAGGTGAACCAGCCCCAGCATTTT
TRBJ2-5,TRBV7-9,TRBD1,-,CASSLTGGQETQYF,TGTGCCAGCAGCTTAACAGGGGGCCAAGAGACCCAGTACTTC
TRBJ2-7,TRBV5-1,-,-,CASKSDSGFYEQYF,TGCGCCAGCAAGTCGGACAGCGGATTCTACGAGCAGTACTTC
TRBJ2-1,TRBV18,TRBD2,-,CASSPPRSGRAGEQFF,TGTGCCAGCTCACCACCAAGGAGCGGGAGGGCCGGTGAGCAGTTCTTC
TRBJ1-4,TRBV6-5,TRBD1,-,CASSYSPTGAYEKLFF,TGTGCCAGCAGTTACTCGCCGACAGGGGCATATGAAAAACTGTTTTTT
TRBJ1-6,TRBV28,-,-,CASRLDSTNSPLHF,TGTGCCAGCAGACTCGACAGTACAAATTCACCCCTCCACTTT
TRBJ2-1,TRBV6-6,-,-,CASSYGGSANEQFF,TGTGCCAGCAGTTACGGGGGGAGCGCCAATGAGCAGTTCTTC
TRBJ1-3,TRBV11-3,TRBD1,-,CASGTGGPGNTIYF,TGTGCCAGCGGAACAGGGGGACCTGGAAACACCATATATTTT
TRBJ1-1,TRBV4-1,TRBD1,-,CASSLWDRGNTEAFF,TGCGCCAGCAGCCTTTGGGACAGGGGGAACACTGAAGCTTTCTTT
TRBJ1-1,TRBV30,TRBD1,-,CAWSEGDRNTEAFF,TGTGCCTGGAGTGAGGGGGACAGGAACACTGAAGCTTTCTTT
TRBJ1-5,TRBV30,-,-,CAWSGASGNQPQHF,TGTGCCTGGAGCGGGGCGTCAGGCAATCAGCCCCAGCATTTT
TRBJ1-2,TRBV4-2,TRBD1,-,CASSQVGTGNYGYTF,TGTGCCAGCAGCCAAGTGGGGACAGGGAACTATGGCTACACCTTC
TRBJ2-7,TRBV19,TRBD1,-,CASSIRPGQGAREQYF,TGTGCCAGTAGTATTAGACCGGGACAGGGGGCGCGGGAGCAGTACTTC
TRBJ1-4,TRBV7-9,-,-,CASSYKGATNEKLFF,TGTGCCAGCAGCTACAAGGGGGCAACTAATGAAAAACTGTTTTTT
TRBJ1-1,TRBV3-1/TRBV3-2,TRBD1,-,CASGFGDRDLAFF,TGTGCCAGCGGGTTTGGGGACAGGGATTTAGCTTTCTTT
TRBJ2-5,TRBV6-2/TRBV6-3,-,-,CASSYSNWLAQTQYF,TGTGCCAGCAGTTACTCGAACTGGTTAGCGCAGACCCAGTACTTC
TRBJ1-2,TRBV5-1,TRBD1,-,CASSQGQGLYGYTF,TGCGCCAGCAGCCAGGGACAGGGCCTATATGGCTACACCTTC
TRBJ2-1,TRBV7-9,TRBD2,-,CASSQPSGRANEQFF,TGTGCCAGCAGCCAACCTAGCGGGAGGGCCAATGAGCAGTTCTTC
TRBJ2-1,TRBV12-3/TRBV12-4,-,-,CASERANYNEQFF,TGTGCCAGCGAACGGGCCAACTACAATGAGCAGTTCTTC
TRBJ1-1,TRBV27,-,few,CASSSGSPNTEAFF,TGTGCCAGCAGTTCGGGCAGTCCGAACACTGAAGCTTTCTTT
TRBJ2-5,TRBV5-1,-,-,CASSLVWQGQETQYF,TGCGCCAGCAGCTTGGTTTGGCAGGGGCAGGAGACCCAGTACTTC
TRBJ1-6,TRBV4-1,TRBD1,-,CASSRAQGADSPLHF,TGCGCCAGCAGCCGGGCGCAGGGGGCGGATTCACCCCTCCACTTT
TRBJ1-4,TRBV7-9,-,-,CASSLQGLSSEKLFF,TGTGCCAGCAGCTTACAAGGGCTCAGTAGTGAAAAACTGTTTTTT
TRBJ1-6,TRBV28,-,-,CASSLREDSYNSPLHF,TGTGCCAGCAGTTTGCGAGAAGACTCCTATAATTCACCCCTCCACTTT
TRBJ1-1,TRBV5-1,TRBD1,-,CASSQDRMNTEAFF,TGCGCCAGCAGCCAGGACAGGATGAACACTGAAGCTTTCTTT
TRBJ1-1,TRBV2,-,-,CASSDGPLNTEAFF,TGTGCCAGCAGTGATGGGCCACTGAACACTGAAGCTTTCTTT
TRBJ1-2,TRBV6-5,-,-,CASSYGGTDGYTF,TGTGCCAGCAGTTACGGAGGGACGGATGGCTACACCTTC
TRBJ2-2,TRBV6-1,-,-,CASSEVTGTNAGELFF,TGTGCCAGCAGTGAGGTGACAGGCACAAACGCCGGGGAGCTGTTTTTT
TRBJ1-4,TRBV12-3/TRBV12-4,-,-,CASSRNGGEKLFF,TGTGCCAGCAGCAGAAACGGCGGGGAAAAACTGTTTTTT